The text below deals with one T cell receptor (beta chain). This clone occurred once. Its antigen is not yet known. Base qualities are not recorded, but no much larger clone differs from it by a single base. Cut back by 2 bases and 2 bases, the V and J ends lie 9 bases apart. In the germline V gene, CDR1 corresponds to SGHTA and CDR2 to FQGNSA. The CDR3 holds 14 amino acids from the cysteine to the phenylalanine. The CDR3 DNA has 42 bases and is translated from base 1. This sample was taken from a study of T cell responses to AZD1222 COVID-19 vaccine (TCRdb year 2021). As for the study more broadly: Because spike-specific TCR depth and breadth did not differ between the two schedules, AZD1222 recipients who got a second dose at roughly 4 weeks were pooled with those who got a second dose at roughly 12 weeks. TCR sequencing was performed for roughly 250 trial participants, of whom roughly 200 were given two doses of AZD1222 and about 25 were given two doses of MenACWY control vaccine. Enrollment into the trials was organized by age into subgroups of 18-55, 56-69 and 70-plus years, and those subgroups contained around 150, 28 and 57 TCR-sequenced participants, respectively.

Reading the label with the study, this specimen's time point is: baseline before first vaccination. Vaccinee samples came from UK trials COV001 and COV002, including a single-blind randomized controlled phase 2/3 trial of AZD1222 (ChAdOx1 nCoV-19) in healthy adults. Trial participant PBMC samples were collected at day 0 and day 28 after the second dose for TCRbeta chain sequencing. The full study reports these points: The 56-69-year group was small, and its depth increase did not reach significance, likely because of low power. Because no day 14 peak-response samples were available, repertoires were characterized only after the peak T cell response. The vaccine-associated CD4 TCRs covered the entire spike protein, and the dominant responses fell in regions 160-218 and 743-854. Reportedly, almost half of the unique spike-specific TCRs recognized epitopes lying outside the regions that are mutated in the B.1.351 and B.1.1.7 variants. Spike-specific TCR breadth and depth rose significantly after two AZD1222 doses compared with day 0 and with MenACWY recipients. Conclusions about previously exposed vaccinees are limited because only six or seven AZD1222 recipients were SARS-CoV-2 seropositive at baseline. Participants were mostly white British and included more females than males, and it was suggested by the authors that clonal diversity may have been underestimated.

The CDR3 regions of human TCRbeta chains were analyzed by immunosequencing. The study's own analysis went as follows. TCRs in the repertoires were matched against a reference library of SARS-CoV-2-specific TCRs that had been generated with the MIRA antigen-specificity platform. Breadth was defined as the fraction of unique TCRs that were SARS-CoV-2-associated, and depth was defined as the fraction of total T cells that were SARS-CoV-2-associated. Using the MIRA data, each spike-specific TCR was assigned both to the spike region to which the TCR was reactive and to a CD4 or CD8 class. Log10-transformed breadth and depth values were compared by one-way ANOVA with Sidak's multiple comparisons tests. This is the immuneACCESS table as TCRdb keeps it, with only in-frame sequences that have V and J called. A part of the clones is gone; compared with another copy, unresolved V genes explain less than half, and the rest is unexplained. The V and J calls and the clone size are those of that table, but D and trimming were determined from the DNA. The sample records around 91,000 clones, about 88% of which are singletons. Roughly a fifth of the sample goes to the ten largest clones.

The TCR sequence derives from an adult in good health. Recombination connected TRBV7-2 to TRBJ2-5, with a weak D call of TRBD2 (5 bases match). The sample here was peripheral blood, taken on day 0 of AZD1222 vaccination. The nucleotide sequence reads as follows: TGTGCCAGCAGCTTAAGTCAGCGGCAAGAGACCCAGTACTTC. Translation gives CASSLSQRQETQYF.